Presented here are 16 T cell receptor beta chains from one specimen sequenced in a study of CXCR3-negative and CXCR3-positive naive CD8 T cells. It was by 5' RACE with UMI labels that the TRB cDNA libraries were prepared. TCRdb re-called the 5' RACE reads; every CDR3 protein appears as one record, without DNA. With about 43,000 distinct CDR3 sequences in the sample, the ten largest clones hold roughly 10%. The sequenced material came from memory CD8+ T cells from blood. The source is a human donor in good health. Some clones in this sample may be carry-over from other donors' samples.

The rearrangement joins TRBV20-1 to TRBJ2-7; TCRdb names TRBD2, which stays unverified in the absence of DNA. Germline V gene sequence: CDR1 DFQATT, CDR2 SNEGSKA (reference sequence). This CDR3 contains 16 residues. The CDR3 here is CSARLATSGESYEQYF.

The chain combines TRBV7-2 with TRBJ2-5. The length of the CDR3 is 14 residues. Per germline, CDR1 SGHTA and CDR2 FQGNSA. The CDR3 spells CASSFLDGQETQYF.

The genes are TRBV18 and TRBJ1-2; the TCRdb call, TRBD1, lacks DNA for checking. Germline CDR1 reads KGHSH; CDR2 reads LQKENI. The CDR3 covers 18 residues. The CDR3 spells CASSPGGRSPFSPYGYTF.

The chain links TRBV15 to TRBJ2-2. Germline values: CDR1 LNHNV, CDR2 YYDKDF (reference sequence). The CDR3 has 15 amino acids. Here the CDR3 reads CATIREVGEAGELFF.

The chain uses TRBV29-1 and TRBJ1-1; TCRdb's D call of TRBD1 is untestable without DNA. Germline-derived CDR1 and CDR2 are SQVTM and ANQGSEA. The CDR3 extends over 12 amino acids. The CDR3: CTAAGRDTEAFF.

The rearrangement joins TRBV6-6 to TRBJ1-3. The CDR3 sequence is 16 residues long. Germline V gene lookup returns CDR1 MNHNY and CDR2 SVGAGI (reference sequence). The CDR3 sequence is CASSYSWGSFGNTIYF.

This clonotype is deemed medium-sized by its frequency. The CDR3 sequence: CASNGGGLEQTQYF. The genes are TRBV10-2 and TRBJ2-5; the TCRdb call, TRBD2, lacks DNA for checking. The CDR3 runs to 14 residues. The germline CDR1 and CDR2 sequences are WSHSY and SAAADI.

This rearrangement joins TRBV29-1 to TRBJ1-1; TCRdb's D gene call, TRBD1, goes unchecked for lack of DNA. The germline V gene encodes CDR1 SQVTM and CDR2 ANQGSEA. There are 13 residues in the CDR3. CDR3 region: CSVVPAAGQEAFF.

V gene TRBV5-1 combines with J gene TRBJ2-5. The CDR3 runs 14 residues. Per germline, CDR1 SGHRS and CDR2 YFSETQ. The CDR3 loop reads CASSLVGDQETQYF.

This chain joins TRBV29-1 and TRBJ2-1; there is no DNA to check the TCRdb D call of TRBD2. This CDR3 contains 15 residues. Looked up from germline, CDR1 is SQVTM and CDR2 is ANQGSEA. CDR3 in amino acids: CSVTFASGIRDEQFF.

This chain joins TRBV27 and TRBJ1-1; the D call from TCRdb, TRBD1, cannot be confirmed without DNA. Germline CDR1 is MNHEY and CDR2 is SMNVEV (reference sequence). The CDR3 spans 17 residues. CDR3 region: CASSPSQGAPGWTEAFF.

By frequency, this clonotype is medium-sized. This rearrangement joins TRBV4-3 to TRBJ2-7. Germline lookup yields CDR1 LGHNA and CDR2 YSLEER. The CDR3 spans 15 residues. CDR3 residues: CASSQDRGRTYEQYF.

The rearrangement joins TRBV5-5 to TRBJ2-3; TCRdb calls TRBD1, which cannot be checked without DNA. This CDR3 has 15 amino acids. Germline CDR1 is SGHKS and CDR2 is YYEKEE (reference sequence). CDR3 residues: CASSFRRGPPDTQYF.

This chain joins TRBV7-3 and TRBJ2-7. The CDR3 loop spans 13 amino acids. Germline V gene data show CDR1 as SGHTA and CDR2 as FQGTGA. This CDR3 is CASGFGLGYEQYF.

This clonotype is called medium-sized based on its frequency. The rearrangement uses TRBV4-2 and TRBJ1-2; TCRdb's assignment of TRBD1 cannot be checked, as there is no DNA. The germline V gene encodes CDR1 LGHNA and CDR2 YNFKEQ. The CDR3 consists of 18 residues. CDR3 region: CASSQDLYSSGLNDGYTF.

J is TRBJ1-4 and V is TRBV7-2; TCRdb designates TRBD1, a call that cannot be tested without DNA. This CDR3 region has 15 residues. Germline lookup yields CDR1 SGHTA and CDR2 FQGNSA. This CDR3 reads CASSVVGGSNEKLFF.